The table lists the clone carrying this T cell receptor (beta chain) with many counts. Germline trimming cut 7 bases from V and 6 bases from J; bases unmatched to any gene: 7. This CDR3 region has 14 residues. Germline CDR1 MNHEY, CDR2 SMNVEV (reference sequence). The data were taken from a study of regulatory T cells in long-lasting Graves disease. Specified time point: newly diagnosed GD, antithyroid drugs for less than 3 months. TCR sequences were obtained from RNA taken from PBMCs. HTBI primers from iRepertoire and Arm-PCR of CDR3 regions yielded the TCR beta libraries. TCRdb processed the multiplex PCR reads anew with MiXCR; each CDR3 protein has one entry. The sample lists more than 300,000 distinct CDR3 sequences; 12% were seen once. The sample was also linked to a second study, of T cells in Graves' hyperthyroidism and ophthalmopathy.

The rearrangement uses TRBV27 and TRBJ2-7, with 12 bases aligning to TRBD2. Sequenced material: peripheral blood mononuclear cells (PBMCs), taken at new diagnosis, from a patient treated with antithyroid drugs. The sequence was collected from a young woman with Graves disease. The CDR3 sequence: CASMLAGGPPEQYF. The CDR3 bases are TGTGCCAGCATGCTAGCGGGAGGGCCCCCCGAGCAGTACTTC.